This entry describes one T cell receptor (beta chain). This sample is part of a study of T cells in narcolepsy. Germline loops: CDR1 MNHEY, CDR2 SMNVEV (reference sequence). V was pared by 3 bases and J by 5 bases, with 11 bases between. The CDR3 has 15 residues. Clones were sequenced by immunoSEQ multiplex PCR, and TCRdb holds only the in-frame ones, with some missing. The sample yields some 34,000 clones, roughly 90% seen once. The genes are TRBV27 and TRBJ2-6, with D unresolved. This sequence was found in a human donor with narcolepsy. Source material: CD45RA- memory CD4+ T cells from PBMCs. The CDR3 loop reads CASSLLSPRANVLTF. CDR3 DNA sequence: TGTGCCAGCAGTTTGCTGTCCCCCAGGGCCAACGTCCTGACTTTC.